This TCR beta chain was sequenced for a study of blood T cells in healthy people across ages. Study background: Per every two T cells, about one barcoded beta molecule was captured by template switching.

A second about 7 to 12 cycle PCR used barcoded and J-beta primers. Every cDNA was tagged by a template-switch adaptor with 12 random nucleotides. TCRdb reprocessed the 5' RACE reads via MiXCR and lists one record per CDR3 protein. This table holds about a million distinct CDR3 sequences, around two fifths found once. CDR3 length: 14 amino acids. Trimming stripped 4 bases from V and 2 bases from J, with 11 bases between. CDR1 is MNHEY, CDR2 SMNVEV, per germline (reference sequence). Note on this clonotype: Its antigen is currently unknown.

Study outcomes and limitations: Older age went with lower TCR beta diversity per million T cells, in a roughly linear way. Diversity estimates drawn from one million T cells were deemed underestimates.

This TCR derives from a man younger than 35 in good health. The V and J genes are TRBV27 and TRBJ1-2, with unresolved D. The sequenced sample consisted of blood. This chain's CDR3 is CASSSGILNYGYTF. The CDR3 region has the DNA TGTGCCAGCAGTTCCGGGATCTTGAACTATGGCTACACCTTC.